Following are 3 T cell receptor beta chains from one sample sequenced in a study of beta chain features in type 1 diabetes. Whole-study results and caveats: All four CD4+ subsets from Type 1 diabetes patients carried moderately but significantly shorter TCRB CDR3s.

The isolated RNA, all of it, was reverse transcribed, so expressed TCRB transcripts were what got sequenced. Assay used: immunoSEQ multiplex PCR; TCRdb lists only in-frame clones, some missing. The data hold 250,000 to 300,000 clones, with about 13% observed a single time. Which antigens these TCRs recognize remains unknown. The specimen was naive CD4+ T cells from blood. These receptors were collected from a man aged 25 to 40 with type 1 diabetes.

Only a few counts were recorded for this clone. The chain recombines TRBV5-1 with TRBJ2-1; TRBD2 is a possible D gene (6 bases). Trimming removed 4 bases from V and 6 bases from J, with 11 bases in between. The germline gives CDR1 SGHRS, CDR2 YFSETQ. The CDR3 loop spans 13 amino acids. In DNA form, the CDR3 reads TGCGCCAGCAGCACCAGACTAGTCAATGAGCAGTTCTTC. Its protein product is CASSTRLVNEQFF.

In this sample, this clone turned up a few times. This rearrangement joins TRBV5-1 to TRBJ1-2; D is unclear. The CDR3 totals 14 residues. Germline loops: CDR1 SGHRS, CDR2 YFSETQ. Deletions cut 0 bases from V and 0 bases from J, with 6 bases between. CDR3 coding DNA: TGCGCCAGCAGCTTGGAACCAGCTAACTATGGCTACACCTTC. It codes for CASSLEPANYGYTF.

The rearrangement joins TRBV4-1 to TRBJ2-7; 11 bases match TRBD1. J gave up 0 bases and V 3 bases, and 4 bases lay outside the gene matches. Looked up from germline, CDR1 is MGHRA and CDR2 is YSYEKL. CDR3 length equals 16 residues. The CDR3, as DNA: TGCGCCAGCAGCCATCCCGGGACAGGGGGCTCCTACGAGCAGTACTTC. Translated, it gives CASSHPGTGGSYEQYF.